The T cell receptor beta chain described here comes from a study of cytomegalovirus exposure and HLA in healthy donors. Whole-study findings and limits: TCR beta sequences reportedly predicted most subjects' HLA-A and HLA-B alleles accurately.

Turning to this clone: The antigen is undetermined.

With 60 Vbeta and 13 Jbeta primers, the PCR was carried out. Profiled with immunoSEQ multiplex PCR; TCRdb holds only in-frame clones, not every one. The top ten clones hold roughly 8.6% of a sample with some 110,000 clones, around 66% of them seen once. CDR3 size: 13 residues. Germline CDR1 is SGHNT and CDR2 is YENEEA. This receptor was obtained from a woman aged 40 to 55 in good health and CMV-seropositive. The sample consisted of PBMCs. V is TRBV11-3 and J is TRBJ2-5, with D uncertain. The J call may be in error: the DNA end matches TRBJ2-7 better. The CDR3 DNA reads TGTGCCAGCCAAGCAGTTAGCTCCTACGAGCAGTACTTC. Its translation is CASQAVSSYEQYF.